This T cell receptor beta chain was recorded in a study of blood T cell repertoires in COVID-19. For the study at large: Samples of COVID-19 (acute and convalescent) were obtained from the United States, Italy and Spain. PBMCs, B-cell-depleted T cells, or T cells were the source of the cDNA or gDNA that made up the material.

This clone was seen only a few times. Original handling: Amplification from reference gene primers served as the basis for estimated nucleated cell counts. Some clones are missing from TCRdb's copy, which holds only in-frame ones; the method was immunoSEQ multiplex PCR. V and J calls plus clone size are reproduced from that table; the DNA served to infer D and trimming. Altogether under 200,000 clones are present, around 77% being singletons, with the ten largest covering around 7%. The V and J ends lost 3 bases and 6 bases, in that order; junction bases with no gene match: 7. The CDR3 extends over 14 amino acids. Germline CDR1 and CDR2: DFQATT and SNEGSKA (reference sequence).

The V call is TRBV20-1, the J call TRBJ2-2, with 7 bases that match TRBD1. Sequencing was carried out using peripheral blood. The TCR comes from a man in his 70s with active or convalescent COVID-19. CDR3 nucleotide sequence: TGCAGTGCTAGTTCAAGGGGGCGCCCCGGGGAGCTGTTTTTT. This sequence encodes CSASSRGRPGELFF.